These 20 T cell receptor beta chains came from one sample sequenced in a study of shared clonotypes between healthy human individuals. Assay used: immunoSEQ multiplex PCR; TCRdb lists only in-frame clones, some missing. The sample includes roughly 1,000,000 clones, around 78% of them seen just once. Sequencing was carried out using memory CD4+ T cells from PBMCs. As for subset: CD45RA-negative fraction. All receptors come from a man between 18 and 29 years old in good health. Some clones in this sample may be carry-over from other donors' samples.

The chain combines TRBV27 with TRBJ2-7, with unresolved D. This CDR3 region has 13 residues. Germline V lookup: CDR1 MNHEY, CDR2 SMNVEV (reference sequence). Trimming removed 5 bases from V and 1 base from J, with 9 bases in between. The CDR3 region is CASSKGGSYEQYF. The DNA of the CDR3 is TGTGCCAGCAGTAAGGGCGGTTCCTACGAGCAGTACTTC.

This chain uses TRBV14 with TRBJ1-1; 7 nucleotides agree with TRBD1. This CDR3 has 13 residues. The germline gives CDR1 SGHDN, CDR2 FVKESK. Germline trimming cut 4 bases from V and 7 bases from J; bases unmatched to any gene: 6. Here the CDR3 reads CASSLIQGFEAFF. The CDR3 DNA reads TGTGCCAGCAGCCTTATACAGGGGTTTGAAGCTTTCTTT.

This clone was seen a few times. The V and J genes are TRBV6-5 and TRBJ2-7, with D possibly being TRBD2 (5 bases). This CDR3 comprises 13 residues. Trimming removed 6 bases at V and 2 bases at J, with 11 bases between. CDR1 is MNHEY and CDR2 is SVGAGI in the germline V gene. CDR3 DNA: TGTGCCAGCAGGGACTTCCCCACCTACGAGCAGTACTTC. This translates into CASRDFPTYEQYF.

This clone was observed once. The gene calls are TRBV7-2 and TRBJ2-3; D gene uncertain. V was clipped by 0 bases and J by 0 bases, with 13 bases between them. In germline, CDR1 is SGHTA, CDR2 FQGNSA. This CDR3 spans 17 amino acids. CDR3 protein: CASSLALALPSTDTQYF. The DNA for the CDR3 is TGTGCCAGCAGCTTAGCTTTAGCCCTTCCTAGCACAGATACGCAGTATTTT. The whole variable domain, remainder taken from reference TRBV7-2 and TRBJ2-3, is GAGVSQSPSNKVTEKGKDVELRCDPISGHTALYWYRQSLGQGLEFLIYFQGNSAPDKSGLPSDRFSAERTGGSVSTLTIQRTQQEDSAVYLCASSLALALPSTDTQYFGPGTRLTVL.

The count of this clone is one. V and J are TRBV6-5 and TRBJ1-2, with D possibly TRBD1 on 6 matching bases. V lost 2 bases and J lost 6, with 19 bases in between. The CDR3 runs 16 residues. Germline V lookup: CDR1 MNHEY, CDR2 SVGAGI. CDR3 sequence: CASSYDDRISRDGYTF. CDR3 sequence (DNA): TGTGCCAGCAGTTACGACGACAGGATAAGTCGCGATGGCTACACCTTC.

The chain recombines TRBV4-1 with TRBJ1-2; D gene uncertain. Trimming left V 1 base short and J 4 bases short, with 16 bases between. This CDR3 spans 16 amino acids. In germline, CDR1 is MGHRA, CDR2 YSYEKL. The CDR3 sequence: CASSQGRLGSSYGYTF. CDR3 DNA sequence: TGCGCCAGCAGCCAAGGCCGGTTAGGGTCGAGCTATGGCTACACCTTC.

This clone was detected a few times. V gene TRBV4-2 combines with J gene TRBJ2-7; 7 bases match TRBD2. The ends lost 0 bases at V and 6 bases at J; junction bases unmatched: 8. The germline V gene encodes CDR1 LGHNA and CDR2 YNFKEQ. This CDR3 is 15 amino acids long. Here the CDR3 reads CASSQDRASGGEQYF. Written as DNA, the CDR3 is TGTGCCAGCAGCCAAGATCGGGCTAGCGGAGGCGAGCAGTACTTC.

As concerns this clone: An end of the junction does not agree with germline; a read error may underlie this. The V call is TRBV7-9, the J call TRBJ2-1; D perhaps matches TRBD2 (6 bases). The CDR3 contains 14 residues. Per germline, CDR1 SEHNR and CDR2 FQNEAQ (reference sequence). In nucleotides, the CDR3 is TGTGCCAGCAGTCCGGGACTCTCCTACATTGAGCAGTTCTTC. This codes for CASSPGLSYIEQFF.

The rearrangement links TRBV4-2 to TRBJ2-6, with D unresolved. The V gene lost 9 bases and the J gene lost 4 bases, with 10 bases spanning the gap. The length of the CDR3 is 13 residues. Germline V lookup: CDR1 LGHNA, CDR2 YNFKEQ. The CDR3 is CASKPAGANVLTF. CDR3 in DNA: TGTGCCAGTAAGCCAGCCGGGGCCAACGTCCTGACTTTC.

Concerning this clone itself: The sample holds other DNA sequences that translate to the same CDR3. V gene TRBV2 combines with J gene TRBJ1-2, with D perhaps TRBD1 (6 bases). Germline V lookup: CDR1 SNHLY, CDR2 FYNNEI. The CDR3 sequence is 15 residues long. The V end lost 1 base, the J end lost 5 bases, and 14 bases lay between the germline ends. CDR3 bases: TGTGCCAGCAGTGAAGGGTGGGGGCGATTGTATGGCTACACCTTC. Translation: CASSEGWGRLYGYTF.

A few counts support this clone. The chain couples TRBV27 to TRBJ2-7; 9 bases are shared with TRBD1. The CDR3 is 15 residues long. The germline gives CDR1 MNHEY, CDR2 SMNVEV (reference sequence). Trimming removed 5 bases from V and 2 bases from J; junction bases left unmatched: 7. CDR3 protein: CASSRVQGATYEQYF. CDR3 coding DNA: TGTGCCAGCAGTAGAGTACAGGGGGCGACCTACGAGCAGTACTTC.

Remarks on this clone: The same CDR3 arises from other DNA sequences in this sample as well. This sequence joins TRBV9 and TRBJ2-1, with D possibly TRBD1 on 6 matching bases. Germline V gives CDR1 SGDLS, CDR2 YYNGEE. Trimming removed 3 bases at V and 4 bases at J, with 8 bases between. CDR3 length equals 13 residues. CDR3 region: CASSAGQYNEQFF. CDR3 bases: TGTGCCAGCAGCGCAGGACAGTACAATGAGCAGTTCTTC.

This clone was found once. This chain joins TRBV5-1 and TRBJ2-1, with D possibly TRBD2 on 5 matching bases. The ends were cut back, 3 bases at V and 10 bases at J, with 14 bases in the middle. Germline CDR1 is SGHRS and CDR2 is YFSETQ. CDR3 length equals 13 residues. CDR3 amino acids: CASSSDRGMEQFF. CDR3 in DNA: TGCGCCAGCAGCTCGGACCGAGGGATGGAGCAGTTCTTC.

The chain has TRBV6-6 and TRBJ2-2; D remains unclear. Looked up from germline, CDR1 is MNHNY and CDR2 is SVGAGI (reference sequence). The CDR3 runs to 12 residues. V was trimmed by 6 bases and J by 7 bases, leaving 9 bases between them. The CDR3 sequence: CASRTQRGELFF. As DNA, the CDR3 is TGTGCCAGCAGAACACAACGCGGGGAGCTGTTTTTT.

This sequence joins TRBV7-3 and TRBJ2-3; TRBD1 matches 9 bases. The V gene end was trimmed by 5 bases and the J gene end by 1 base; junction bases not matched to a gene: 7. Germline V gene lookup returns CDR1 SGHTA and CDR2 FQGTGA. This CDR3 is 16 amino acids long. The CDR3 loop reads CASSQTRDRGTDTQYF. The CDR3, as DNA: TGTGCCAGCAGCCAAACCCGGGACAGGGGCACAGATACGCAGTATTTT.

The chain has TRBV7-2 and TRBJ2-7; 10 bases are a match to TRBD2. The CDR3 totals 16 residues. Per the germline V gene, CDR1 is SGHTA and CDR2 is FQGNSA. J gave up 2 bases and V 3 bases, and 7 bases lay outside the gene matches. The CDR3 nucleotides are TGTGCCAGCAGCTTGAGTGCTAGCGGGAGCACCTACGAGCAGTACTTC. Its protein is CASSLSASGSTYEQYF.

V and J are TRBV2 and TRBJ2-6, with D possibly called TRBD1 or TRBD2 (5 bases each). The CDR3 spans 14 residues. Trimming stripped 11 bases from V and 2 bases from J, with 13 bases between. From germline, CDR1 is SNHLY and CDR2 FYNNEI. DNA for the CDR3: TGTGCCGTCACGAGGGGAGCTGGGGCCAACGTCCTGACTTTC. Protein: CAVTRGAGANVLTF.

The V call is TRBV5-4, the J call TRBJ1-1; TRBD1 aligns across 9 bases. The J segment lost 6 bases and the V segment lost 4 bases, leaving 10 bases of the junction unmatched. Germline V gene lookup returns CDR1 SGHNT and CDR2 YYREEE (reference sequence). This CDR3 contains 15 residues. CDR3 sequence reads: CASSTGDRGYAEAFF. CDR3 bases: TGTGCCAGCAGCACGGGAGACAGGGGGTATGCTGAAGCTTTCTTT.

The chain is built from TRBV18 and TRBJ2-7; D may be TRBD2 (6 bases). The CDR3 covers 13 residues. The ends were cut back, 8 bases at V and 6 bases at J, with 17 bases in the middle. From germline, CDR1 is KGHSH and CDR2 LQKENI. CDR3 bases: TGTGCCAGCCTAACTACTGGAGGGACCGAGCAGTACTTC. Translating it yields CASLTTGGTEQYF.

Comment on this clone: A much larger clone lies one base from this, so it may be a read error. CDR3 in amino acids: CASSTCRVGELFF. The CDR3 DNA follows: TGTGCCAGCAGCACCTGCAGGGTGGGGGAGCTGTTTTTT. The V and J genes are TRBV11-1 and TRBJ2-2, with TRBD1 as a possible D gene (5 bases). V dropped 5 bases and J dropped 8 bases, with 12 bases sitting between them. Per the germline V gene, CDR1 is SGHAT and CDR2 is FQDESV (reference sequence). The CDR3 has 13 residues.